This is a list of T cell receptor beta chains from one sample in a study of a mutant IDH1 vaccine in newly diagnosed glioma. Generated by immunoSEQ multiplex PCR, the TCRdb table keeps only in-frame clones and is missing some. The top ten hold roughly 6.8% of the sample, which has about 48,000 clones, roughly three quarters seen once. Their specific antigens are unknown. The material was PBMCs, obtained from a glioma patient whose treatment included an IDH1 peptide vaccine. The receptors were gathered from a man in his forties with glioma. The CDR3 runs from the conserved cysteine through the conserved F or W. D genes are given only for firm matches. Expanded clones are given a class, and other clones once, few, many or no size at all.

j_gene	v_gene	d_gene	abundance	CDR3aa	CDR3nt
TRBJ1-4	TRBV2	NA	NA	CASTGQGSEKLFF	TGTGCCAGCACGGGGCAGGGGAGTGAAAAACTGTTTTTT
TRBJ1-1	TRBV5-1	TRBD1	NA	CASSLDGQGPEAFF	TGCGCCAGCAGCTTGGACGGACAGGGGCCCGAAGCTTTCTTT
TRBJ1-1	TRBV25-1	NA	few	CASRGPKLGAFF	TGTGCCAGCAGGGGTCCTAAACTAGGAGCTTTCTTT
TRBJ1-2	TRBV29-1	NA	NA	CSVEDFPDSLNGYTF	TGCAGCGTTGAAGATTTCCCAGATTCTCTGAATGGCTACACCTTC
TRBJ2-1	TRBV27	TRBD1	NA	CASSALDRGLRNEQFF	TGTGCCAGCAGTGCCTTGGACAGGGGGCTACGGAATGAGCAGTTCTTC
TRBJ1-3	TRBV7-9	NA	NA	CASSPTGNTIYF	TGTGCCAGCAGCCCAACAGGAAACACCATATATTTT
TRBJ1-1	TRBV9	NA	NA	CASSVEWGTEAFF	TGTGCCAGCAGCGTAGAATGGGGCACTGAAGCTTTCTTT
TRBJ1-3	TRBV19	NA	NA	CASVGGNTIYF	TGTGCCAGTGTCGGAGGAAACACCATATATTTT
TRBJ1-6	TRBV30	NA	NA	CAWNREGSYNSPLHF	TGTGCCTGGAACAGGGAGGGGTCCTATAATTCACCCCTCCACTTT
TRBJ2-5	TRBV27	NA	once	CASSNGGLETQYF	TGTGCCAGCAGCAACGGGGGCTTGGAGACCCAGTACTTC
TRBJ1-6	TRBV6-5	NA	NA	CASRRTGNSPLHF	TGTGCCAGCAGGCGTACAGGGAATTCACCCCTCCACTTT
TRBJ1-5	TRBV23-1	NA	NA	CASSQSALNQPQHF	TGCGCCAGCAGTCAAAGCGCTCTCAATCAGCCCCAGCATTTT
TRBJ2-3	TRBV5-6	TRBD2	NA	CASSTGGDTQYF	TGTGCCAGCAGCACGGGGGGGGATACGCAGTATTTT
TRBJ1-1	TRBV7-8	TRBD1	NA	CASSLGQGLTEAFF	TGTGCCAGCAGCTTAGGACAGGGGCTCACTGAAGCTTTCTTT
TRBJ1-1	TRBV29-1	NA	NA	CSVGVQGGGTEAFF	TGCAGCGTTGGCGTACAGGGTGGGGGCACTGAAGCTTTCTTT
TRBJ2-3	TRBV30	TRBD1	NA	CASAAGQGPDTQYF	TGTGCCTCGGCTGCTGGACAGGGCCCCGATACGCAGTATTTT
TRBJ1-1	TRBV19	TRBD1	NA	CASRLEGQGNTEAFF	TGTGCCAGTAGATTGGAGGGACAGGGGAACACTGAAGCTTTCTTT